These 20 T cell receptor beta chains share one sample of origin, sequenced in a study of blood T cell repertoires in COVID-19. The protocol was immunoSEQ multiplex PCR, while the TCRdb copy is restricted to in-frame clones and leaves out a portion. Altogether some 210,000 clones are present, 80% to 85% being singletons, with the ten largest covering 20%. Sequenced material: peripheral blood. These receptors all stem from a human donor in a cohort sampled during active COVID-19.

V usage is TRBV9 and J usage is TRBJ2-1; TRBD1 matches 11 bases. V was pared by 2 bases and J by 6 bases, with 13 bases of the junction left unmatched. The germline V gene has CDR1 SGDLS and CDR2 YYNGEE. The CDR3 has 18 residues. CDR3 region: CASSVGQGGSFVGNEQFF. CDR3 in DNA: TGTGCCAGCAGCGTGGGACAGGGGGGGTCATTTGTCGGCAATGAGCAGTTCTTC.

CDR3 sequence: CSVDQAGGETQYF. In DNA form, the CDR3 reads TGCAGCGTTGACCAGGCGGGGGGGGAGACCCAGTACTTC. V and J are TRBV29-1 and TRBJ2-5; 9 nucleotides match TRBD2. Germline V gene data show CDR1 as SQVTM and CDR2 as ANQGSEA. V trimming: 3 bases; J trimming: 5 bases; junction bases outside the gene matches: 4. This CDR3 region has 13 residues.

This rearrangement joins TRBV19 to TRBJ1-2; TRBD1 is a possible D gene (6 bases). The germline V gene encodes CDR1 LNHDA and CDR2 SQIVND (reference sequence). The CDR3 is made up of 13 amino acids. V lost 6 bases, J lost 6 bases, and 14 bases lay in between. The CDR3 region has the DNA TGTGCCAGTAGGACAGGATGGATGGATGGCTACACCTTC. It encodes CASRTGWMDGYTF. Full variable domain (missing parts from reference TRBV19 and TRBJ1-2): DGGITQSPKYLFRKEGQNVTLSCEQNLNHDAMYWYRQDPGQGLRLIYYSQIVNDFQKGDIAEGYSVSREKKESFPLTVTSAQKNPTAFYLCASRTGWMDGYTFGSGTRLTVV.

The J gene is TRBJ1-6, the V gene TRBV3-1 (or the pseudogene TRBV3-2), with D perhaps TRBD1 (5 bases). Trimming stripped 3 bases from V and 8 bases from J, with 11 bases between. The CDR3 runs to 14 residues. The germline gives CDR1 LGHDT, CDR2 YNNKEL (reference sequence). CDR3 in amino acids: CASSQGLRDSPLHF. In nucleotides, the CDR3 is TGTGCCAGCAGCCAGGGGCTACGGGATTCACCCCTCCACTTT.

The CDR3 DNA is TGCGCCAGCAGCTGGAGGGACAGGGGGTGGGAGACCCAGTACTTC. It yields the protein CASSWRDRGWETQYF. The V call is TRBV5-1, the J call TRBJ2-5, with TRBD1 matching over 11 bases. Trimming cost V 3 bases and J 5 bases; bases outside gene matches: 6. The CDR3 spans 15 residues. Germline loops: CDR1 SGHRS, CDR2 YFSETQ.

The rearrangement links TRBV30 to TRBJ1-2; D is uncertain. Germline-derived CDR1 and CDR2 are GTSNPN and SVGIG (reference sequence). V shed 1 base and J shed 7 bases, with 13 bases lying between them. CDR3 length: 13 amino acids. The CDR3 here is CAWSGLGPFGYTF. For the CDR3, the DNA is TGTGCCTGGAGTGGTCTCGGTCCGTTTGGCTACACCTTC.

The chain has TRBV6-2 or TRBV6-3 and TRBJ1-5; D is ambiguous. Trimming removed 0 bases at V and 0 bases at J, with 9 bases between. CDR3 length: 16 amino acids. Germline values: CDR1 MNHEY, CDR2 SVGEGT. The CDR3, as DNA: TGTGCCAGCAGTTACTCGGACTACTATAGCAATCAGCCCCAGCATTTT. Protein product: CASSYSDYYSNQPQHF.

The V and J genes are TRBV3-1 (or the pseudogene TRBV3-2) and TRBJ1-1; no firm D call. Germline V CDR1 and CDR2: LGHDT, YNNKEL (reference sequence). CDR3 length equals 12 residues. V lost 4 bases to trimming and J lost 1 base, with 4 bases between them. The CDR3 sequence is CASSLQNTEAFF. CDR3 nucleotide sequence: TGTGCCAGCAGCCTCCAGAACACTGAAGCTTTCTTT.

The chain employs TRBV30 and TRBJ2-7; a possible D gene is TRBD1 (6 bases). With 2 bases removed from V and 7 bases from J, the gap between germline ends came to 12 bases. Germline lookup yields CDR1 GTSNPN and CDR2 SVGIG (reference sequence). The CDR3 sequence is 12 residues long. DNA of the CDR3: TGTGCCTGGAGTACAGGGTTGGGTGAGCAGTACTTC. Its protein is CAWSTGLGEQYF.

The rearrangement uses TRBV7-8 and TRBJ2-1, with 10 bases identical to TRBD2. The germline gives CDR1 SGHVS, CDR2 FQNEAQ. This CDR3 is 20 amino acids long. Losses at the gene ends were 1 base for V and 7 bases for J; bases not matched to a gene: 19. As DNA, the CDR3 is TGTGCCAGCAGCTTAGGGTCACGGACTAGCGGACAACGTACAAGAAATGAGCAGTTCTTC. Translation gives CASSLGSRTSGQRTRNEQFF.

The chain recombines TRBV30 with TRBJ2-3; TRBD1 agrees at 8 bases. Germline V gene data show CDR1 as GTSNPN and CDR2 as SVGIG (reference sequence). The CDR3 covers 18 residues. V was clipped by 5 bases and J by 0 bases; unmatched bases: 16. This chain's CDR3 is CAWDYRGNFPPSTDTQYF. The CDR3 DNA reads TGTGCCTGGGATTACAGGGGGAATTTCCCGCCTAGCACAGATACGCAGTATTTT.

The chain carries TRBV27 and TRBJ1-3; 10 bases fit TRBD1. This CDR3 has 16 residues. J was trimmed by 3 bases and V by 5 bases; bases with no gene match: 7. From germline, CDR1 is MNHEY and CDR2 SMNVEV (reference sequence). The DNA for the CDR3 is TGTGCCAGCAGTCCAGACAGGGGGCCATTTGGAAACACCATATATTTT. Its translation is CASSPDRGPFGNTIYF.

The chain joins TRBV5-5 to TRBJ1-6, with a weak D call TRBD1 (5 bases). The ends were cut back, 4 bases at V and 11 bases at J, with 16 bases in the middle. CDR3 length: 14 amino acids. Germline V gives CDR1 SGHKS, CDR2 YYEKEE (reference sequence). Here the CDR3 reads CASSPDPGFPPLHF. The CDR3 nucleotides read TGTGCCAGCAGCCCTGACCCAGGGTTTCCACCCCTCCACTTT.

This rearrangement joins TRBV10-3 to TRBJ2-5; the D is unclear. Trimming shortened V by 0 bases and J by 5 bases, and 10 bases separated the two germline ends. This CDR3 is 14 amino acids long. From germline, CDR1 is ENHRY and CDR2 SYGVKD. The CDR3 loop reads CAISESNSGETQYF. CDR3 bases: TGTGCCATCAGTGAGTCAAATTCCGGGGAGACCCAGTACTTC.

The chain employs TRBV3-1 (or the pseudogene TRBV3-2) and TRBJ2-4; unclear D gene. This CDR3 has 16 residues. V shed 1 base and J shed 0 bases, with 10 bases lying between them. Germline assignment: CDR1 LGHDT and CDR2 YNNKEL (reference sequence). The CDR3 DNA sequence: TGTGCCAGCAGCCAAGGACTTTTACTAGCCAAAAACATTCAGTACTTC. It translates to CASSQGLLLAKNIQYF.

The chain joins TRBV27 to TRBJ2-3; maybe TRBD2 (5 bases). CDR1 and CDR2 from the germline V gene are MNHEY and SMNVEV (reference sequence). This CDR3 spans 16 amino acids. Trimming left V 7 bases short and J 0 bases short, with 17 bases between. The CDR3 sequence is CASKGYGADSTDTQYF. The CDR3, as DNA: TGTGCCAGCAAAGGGTACGGAGCGGACAGCACAGATACGCAGTATTTT.

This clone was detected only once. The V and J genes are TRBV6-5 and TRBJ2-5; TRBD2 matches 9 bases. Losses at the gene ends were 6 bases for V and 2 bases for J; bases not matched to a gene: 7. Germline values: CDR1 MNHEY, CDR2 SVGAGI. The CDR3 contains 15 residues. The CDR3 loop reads CASRWASGVQETQYF. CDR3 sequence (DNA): TGTGCCAGCAGGTGGGCTAGCGGGGTACAAGAGACCCAGTACTTC.

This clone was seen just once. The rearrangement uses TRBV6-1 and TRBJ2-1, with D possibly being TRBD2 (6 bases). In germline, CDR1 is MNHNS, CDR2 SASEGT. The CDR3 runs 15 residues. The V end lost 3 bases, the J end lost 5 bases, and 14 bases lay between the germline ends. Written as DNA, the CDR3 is TGTGCCAGCAGTGACGGACTAAAATTGGACAATGAGCAGTTCTTC. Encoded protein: CASSDGLKLDNEQFF.

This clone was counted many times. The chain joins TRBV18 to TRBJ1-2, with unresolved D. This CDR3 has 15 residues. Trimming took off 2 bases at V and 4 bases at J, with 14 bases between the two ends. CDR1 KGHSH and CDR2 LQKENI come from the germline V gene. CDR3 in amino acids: CASSPGPVEFYGYTF. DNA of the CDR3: TGTGCCAGCTCACCAGGGCCAGTGGAATTCTATGGCTACACCTTC.

CDR3 sequence (DNA): TGTGCCAGCAGCTTAGGCCGGTACTATGGCTACACCTTC. Its protein product is CASSLGRYYGYTF. The chain employs TRBV7-8 and TRBJ1-2; D remains unclear. Germline CDR1 reads SGHVS; CDR2 reads FQNEAQ. CDR3 size: 13 residues. V was cut by 1 base and J by 3 bases, with 6 bases left in between.